This entry concerns a single T cell receptor beta chain. Its antigen is still unknown. From the 5' RACE reads, TCRdb called clonotypes with MiXCR, one entry per CDR3 protein. Of a few hundred thousand distinct CDR3 sequences in the sample, roughly 18% were seen once. V was pared by 1 base and J by 2 bases, with 3 bases of the junction left unmatched. Germline-derived CDR1 and CDR2 are SGHAT and FQNNGV. The CDR3 is 16 residues long. This specimen belongs to a study of identical twins. The study's findings and limits: Clonotypes of the beta chain that were abundant in cord blood carried fewer insertions (memory repertoires showed none).

The receptor's source is a man in his fifties in good health. The material sequenced was naive T cells sorted from blood. The J gene is TRBJ2-1, the V gene TRBV11-2; TRBD2 agrees at 9 bases. The CDR3 region is CASSLGAGGAYNEQFF. CDR3 bases: TGTGCCAGCAGCTTAGGGGCGGGGGGGGCCTACAATGAGCAGTTCTTC.